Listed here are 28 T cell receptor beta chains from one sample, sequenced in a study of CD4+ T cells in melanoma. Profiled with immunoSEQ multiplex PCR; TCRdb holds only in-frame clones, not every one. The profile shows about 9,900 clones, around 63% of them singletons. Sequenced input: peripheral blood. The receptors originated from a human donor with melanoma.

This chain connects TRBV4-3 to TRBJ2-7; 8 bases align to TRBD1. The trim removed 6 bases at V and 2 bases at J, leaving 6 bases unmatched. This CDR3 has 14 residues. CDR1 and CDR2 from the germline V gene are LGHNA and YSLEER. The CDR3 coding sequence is TGCGCCAGCAGTCTTGGACAGGGCCCCTACGAGCAGTACTTC. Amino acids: CASSLGQGPYEQYF.

As DNA, the CDR3 is TGCGCCAGCAGCCAAGACCAGGGACAGTCTTATGAGCAGTTCTTC. Encoded protein: CASSQDQGQSYEQFF. V and J are TRBV4-1 and TRBJ2-1; 7 nucleotides align to TRBD1. Germline loops: CDR1 MGHRA, CDR2 YSYEKL. The CDR3 length is 15 residues. With 0 bases clipped from V and 8 bases from J, the junction kept 7 bases outside the gene matches.

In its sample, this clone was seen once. CDR3 sequence (DNA): TGCGCCAGCAGCCAAGACAGTTCCCTCTCCTACGAGCAGTACTTC. Its protein product is CASSQDSSLSYEQYF. The genes are TRBV23-1 and TRBJ2-7; D perhaps matches TRBD1 (5 bases). TRBV23-1 is placed among ORFs of uncertain function. V was trimmed by 6 bases and J by 0 bases, leaving 15 bases between them. The CDR3 is made up of 15 amino acids.

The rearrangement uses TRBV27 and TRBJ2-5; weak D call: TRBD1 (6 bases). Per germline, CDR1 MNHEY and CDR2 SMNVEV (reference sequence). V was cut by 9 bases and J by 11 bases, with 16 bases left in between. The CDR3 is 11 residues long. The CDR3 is CASRTGWEQYF. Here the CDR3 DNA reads TGTGCCAGTAGAACAGGGTGGGAGCAGTACTTC.

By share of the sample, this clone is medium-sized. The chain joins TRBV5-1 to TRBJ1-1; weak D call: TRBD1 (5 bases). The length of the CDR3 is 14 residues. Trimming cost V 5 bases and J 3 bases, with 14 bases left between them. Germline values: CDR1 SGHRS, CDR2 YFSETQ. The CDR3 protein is CASRDSVPDTEAFF. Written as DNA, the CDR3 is TGCGCCAGCAGAGACAGCGTTCCGGACACTGAAGCTTTCTTT.

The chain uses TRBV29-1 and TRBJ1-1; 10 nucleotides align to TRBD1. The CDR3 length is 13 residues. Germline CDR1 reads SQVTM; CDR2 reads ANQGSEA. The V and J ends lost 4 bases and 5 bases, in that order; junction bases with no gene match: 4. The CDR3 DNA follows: TGCAGCGTTGGTTGGACAGGGGGGACTGAAGCTTTCTTT. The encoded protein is CSVGWTGGTEAFF. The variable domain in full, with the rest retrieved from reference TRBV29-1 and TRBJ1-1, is SAVISQKPSRDICQRGTSLTIQCQVDSQVTMMFWYRQQPGQSLTLIATANQGSEATYESGFVIDKFPISRPNLTFSTLTVSNMSPEDSSIYLCSVGWTGGTEAFFGQGTRLTVV.

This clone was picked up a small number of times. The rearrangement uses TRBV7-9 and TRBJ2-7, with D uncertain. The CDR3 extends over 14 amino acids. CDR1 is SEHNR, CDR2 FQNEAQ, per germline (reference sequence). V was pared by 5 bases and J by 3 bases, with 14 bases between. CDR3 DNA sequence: TGTGCCAGCAGCCCCCCATTTCGAAACTACGAGCAGTACTTC. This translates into CASSPPFRNYEQYF.

The CDR3, as DNA: TGTGCCAGCAGTGAAGGAGACAGAACAGATACGCAGTATTTT. Encoded protein: CASSEGDRTDTQYF. The chain carries TRBV25-1 and TRBJ2-3, with D maybe TRBD1 (5 bases). Trimming removed 2 bases from V and 3 bases from J, with 9 bases in between. Germline lookup yields CDR1 MGHDK and CDR2 SYGVNS. The CDR3 has 14 residues. Combining the CDR3 with reference TRBV25-1 and TRBJ2-3 gives the whole variable domain EADIYQTPRYLVIGTGKKITLECSQTMGHDKMYWYQQDPGMELHLIHYSYGVNSTEKGDLSSESTVSRIRTEHFPLTLESARPSHTSQYLCASSEGDRTDTQYFGPGTRLTVL.

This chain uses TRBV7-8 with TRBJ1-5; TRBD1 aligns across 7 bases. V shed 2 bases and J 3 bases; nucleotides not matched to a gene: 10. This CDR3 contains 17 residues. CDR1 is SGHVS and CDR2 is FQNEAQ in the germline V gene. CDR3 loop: CASSLPVRDRFNQPQHF. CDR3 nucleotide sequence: TGTGCCAGCAGCTTACCCGTCCGGGACAGATTCAATCAGCCCCAGCATTTT.

CDR3 loop: CASSETGDWSYNSPLHF. The CDR3 DNA reads as TGCGCCAGCAGTGAAACAGGGGATTGGTCCTATAATTCACCCCTCCACTTT. This chain connects TRBV5-1 to TRBJ1-6; the match to TRBD1 covers 7 bases. The CDR3 length is 17 residues. The V and J ends lost 5 bases and 1 base, in that order; junction bases with no gene match: 9. Germline lookup yields CDR1 SGHRS and CDR2 YFSETQ.

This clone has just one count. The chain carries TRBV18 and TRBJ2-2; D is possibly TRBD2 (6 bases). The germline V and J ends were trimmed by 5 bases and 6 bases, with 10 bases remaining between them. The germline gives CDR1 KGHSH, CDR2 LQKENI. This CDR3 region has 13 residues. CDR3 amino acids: CASSASGAGELFF. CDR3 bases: TGTGCCAGCTCAGCATCGGGGGCCGGGGAGCTGTTTTTT. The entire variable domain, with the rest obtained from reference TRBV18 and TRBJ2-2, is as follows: NAGVMQNPRHLVRRRGQEARLRCSPMKGHSHVYWYRQLPEEGLKFMVYLQKENIIDESGMPKERFSAEFPKEGPSILRIQQVVRGDSAAYFCASSASGAGELFFGEGSRLTVL.

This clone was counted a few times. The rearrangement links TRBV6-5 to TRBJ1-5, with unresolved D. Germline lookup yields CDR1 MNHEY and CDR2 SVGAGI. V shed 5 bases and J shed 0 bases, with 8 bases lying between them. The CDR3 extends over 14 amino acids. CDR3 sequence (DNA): TGTGCCAGCAGTGAAGGCTATAGCAATCAGCCCCAGCATTTT. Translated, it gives CASSEGYSNQPQHF.

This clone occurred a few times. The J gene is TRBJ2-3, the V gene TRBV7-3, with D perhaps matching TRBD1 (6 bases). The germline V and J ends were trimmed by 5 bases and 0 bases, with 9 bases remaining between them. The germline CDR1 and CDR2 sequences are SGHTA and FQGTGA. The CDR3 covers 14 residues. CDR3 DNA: TGTGCCAGCAGCCGTGGACAGAGCACAGATACGCAGTATTTT. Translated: CASSRGQSTDTQYF.

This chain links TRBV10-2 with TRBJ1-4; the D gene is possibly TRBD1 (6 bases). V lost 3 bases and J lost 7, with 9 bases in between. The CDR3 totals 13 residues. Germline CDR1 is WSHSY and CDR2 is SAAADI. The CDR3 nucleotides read TGCGCCAGCAGTGAACAGGGAAGTGAAAAACTGTTTTTT. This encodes CASSEQGSEKLFF.

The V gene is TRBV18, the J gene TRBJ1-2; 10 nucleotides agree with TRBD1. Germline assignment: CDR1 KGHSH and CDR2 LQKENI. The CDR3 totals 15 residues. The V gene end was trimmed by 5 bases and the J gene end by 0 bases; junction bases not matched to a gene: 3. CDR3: CASSTGQGANYGYTF. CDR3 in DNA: TGTGCCAGCTCAACCGGACAGGGGGCTAACTATGGCTACACCTTC.

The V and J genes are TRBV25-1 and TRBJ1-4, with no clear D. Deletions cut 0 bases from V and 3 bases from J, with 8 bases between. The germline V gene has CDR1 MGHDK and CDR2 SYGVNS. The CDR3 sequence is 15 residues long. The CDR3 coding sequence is TGTGCCAGCAGTGAATATGTGCAAGCTAATGAAAAACTGTTTTTT. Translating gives CASSEYVQANEKLFF.

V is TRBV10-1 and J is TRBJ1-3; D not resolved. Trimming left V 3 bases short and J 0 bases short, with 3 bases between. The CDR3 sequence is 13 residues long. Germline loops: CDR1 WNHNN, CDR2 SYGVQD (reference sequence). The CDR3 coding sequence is TGCGCCAGCAGTGACGGCTCTGGAAACACCATATATTTT. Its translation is CASSDGSGNTIYF.

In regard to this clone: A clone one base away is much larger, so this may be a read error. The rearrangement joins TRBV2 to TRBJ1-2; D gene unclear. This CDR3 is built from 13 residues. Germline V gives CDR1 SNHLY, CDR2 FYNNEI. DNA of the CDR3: TGTGCCAGCAGTGAACGGACCCCCTATAGCTACACCTTC. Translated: CASSERTPYSYTF.

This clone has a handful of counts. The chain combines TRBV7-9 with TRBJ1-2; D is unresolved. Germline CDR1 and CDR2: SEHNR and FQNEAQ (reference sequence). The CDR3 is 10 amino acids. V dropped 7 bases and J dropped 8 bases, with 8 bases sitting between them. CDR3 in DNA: TGTGCCAGCAAGGAGTCAGGCTACACCTTC. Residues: CASKESGYTF.

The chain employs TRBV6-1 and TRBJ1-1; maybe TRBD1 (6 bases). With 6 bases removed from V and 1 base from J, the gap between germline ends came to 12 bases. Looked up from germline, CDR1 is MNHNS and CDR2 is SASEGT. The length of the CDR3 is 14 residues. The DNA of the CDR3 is TGTGCCAGCAGCGCGGGGGACACGAACACTGAAGCTTTCTTT. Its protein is CASSAGDTNTEAFF.

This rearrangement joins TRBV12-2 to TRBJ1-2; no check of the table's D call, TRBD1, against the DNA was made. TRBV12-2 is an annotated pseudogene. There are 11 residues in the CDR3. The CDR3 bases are TGTGCAAGTCGCGGCAGGTTAGGGGATCCCTTC. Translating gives CASRGRLGDPF.

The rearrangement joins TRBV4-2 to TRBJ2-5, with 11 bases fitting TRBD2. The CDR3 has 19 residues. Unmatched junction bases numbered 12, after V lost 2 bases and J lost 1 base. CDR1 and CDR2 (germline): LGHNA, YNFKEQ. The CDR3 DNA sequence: TGTGCCAGCAGCCAACGGGCTAGCGGGGGGCTGGGAAGCCAAGAGACCCAGTACTTC. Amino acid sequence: CASSQRASGGLGSQETQYF.

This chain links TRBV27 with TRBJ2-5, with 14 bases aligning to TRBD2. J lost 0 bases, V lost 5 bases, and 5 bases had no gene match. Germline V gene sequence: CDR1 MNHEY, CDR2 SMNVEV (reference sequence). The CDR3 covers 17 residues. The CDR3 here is CASSRGLAGGNQETQYF. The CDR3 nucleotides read TGTGCCAGCAGTAGAGGACTAGCGGGGGGAAACCAAGAGACCCAGTACTTC.

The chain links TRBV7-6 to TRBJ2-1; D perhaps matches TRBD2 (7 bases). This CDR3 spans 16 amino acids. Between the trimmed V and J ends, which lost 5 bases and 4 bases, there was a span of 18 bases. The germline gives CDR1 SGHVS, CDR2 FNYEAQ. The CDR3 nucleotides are TGTGCCAGCAGCCCCTCCTTCGGGGGGCCTTACAATGAGCAGTTCTTC. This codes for CASSPSFGGPYNEQFF.

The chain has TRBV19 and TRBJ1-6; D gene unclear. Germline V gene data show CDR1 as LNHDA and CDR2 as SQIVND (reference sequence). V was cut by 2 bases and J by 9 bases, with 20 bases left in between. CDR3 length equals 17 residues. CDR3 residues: CASSISGARVVPSPLHF. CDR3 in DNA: TGTGCCAGTAGTATATCGGGTGCACGTGTCGTCCCTTCACCCCTCCACTTT. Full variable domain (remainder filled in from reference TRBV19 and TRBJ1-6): DGGITQSPKYLFRKEGQNVTLSCEQNLNHDAMYWYRQDPGQGLRLIYYSQIVNDFQKGDIAEGYSVSREKKESFPLTVTSAQKNPTAFYLCASSISGARVVPSPLHFGNGTRLTVT.

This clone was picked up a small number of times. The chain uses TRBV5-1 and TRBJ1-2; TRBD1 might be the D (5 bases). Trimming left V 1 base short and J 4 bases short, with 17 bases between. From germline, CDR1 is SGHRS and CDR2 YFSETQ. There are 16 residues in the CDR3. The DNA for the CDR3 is TGCGCCAGCAGCTTGTGGGGGGACGGATCTGGCTATGGCTACACCTTC. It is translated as CASSLWGDGSGYGYTF.

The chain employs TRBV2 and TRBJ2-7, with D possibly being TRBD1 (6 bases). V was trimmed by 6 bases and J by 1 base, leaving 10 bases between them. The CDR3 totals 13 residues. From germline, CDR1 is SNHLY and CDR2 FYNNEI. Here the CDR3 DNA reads TGTGCCAGCAGGGCGGACAGTTCCTACGAGCAGTACTTC. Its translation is CASRADSSYEQYF.

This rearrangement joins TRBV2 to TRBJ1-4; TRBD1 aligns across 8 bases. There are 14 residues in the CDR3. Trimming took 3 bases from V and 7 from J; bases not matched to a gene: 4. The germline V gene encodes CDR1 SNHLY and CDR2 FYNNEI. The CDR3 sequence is CASSEDRVFEKLFF. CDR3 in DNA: TGTGCCAGCAGTGAGGACAGGGTCTTTGAAAAACTGTTTTTT.